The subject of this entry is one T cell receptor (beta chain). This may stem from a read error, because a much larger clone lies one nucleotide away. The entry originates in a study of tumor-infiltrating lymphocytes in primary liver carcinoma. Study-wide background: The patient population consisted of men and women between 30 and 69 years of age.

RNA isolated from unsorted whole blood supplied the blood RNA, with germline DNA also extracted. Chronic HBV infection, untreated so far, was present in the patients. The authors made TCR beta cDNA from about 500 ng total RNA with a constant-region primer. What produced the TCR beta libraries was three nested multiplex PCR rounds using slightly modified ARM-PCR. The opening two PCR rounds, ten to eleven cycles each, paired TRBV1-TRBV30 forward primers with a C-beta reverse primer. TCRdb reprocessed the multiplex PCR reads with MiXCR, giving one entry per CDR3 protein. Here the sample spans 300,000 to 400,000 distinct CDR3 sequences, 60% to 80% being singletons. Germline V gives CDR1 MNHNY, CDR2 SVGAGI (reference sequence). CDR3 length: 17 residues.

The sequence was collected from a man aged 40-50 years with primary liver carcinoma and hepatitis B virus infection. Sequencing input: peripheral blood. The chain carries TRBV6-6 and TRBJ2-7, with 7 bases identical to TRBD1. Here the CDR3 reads CASNYRTQPTGSDEQYF. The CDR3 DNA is TGTGCCAGCAATTACCGTACCCAACCGACAGGGTCGGACGAGCAGTACTTC.